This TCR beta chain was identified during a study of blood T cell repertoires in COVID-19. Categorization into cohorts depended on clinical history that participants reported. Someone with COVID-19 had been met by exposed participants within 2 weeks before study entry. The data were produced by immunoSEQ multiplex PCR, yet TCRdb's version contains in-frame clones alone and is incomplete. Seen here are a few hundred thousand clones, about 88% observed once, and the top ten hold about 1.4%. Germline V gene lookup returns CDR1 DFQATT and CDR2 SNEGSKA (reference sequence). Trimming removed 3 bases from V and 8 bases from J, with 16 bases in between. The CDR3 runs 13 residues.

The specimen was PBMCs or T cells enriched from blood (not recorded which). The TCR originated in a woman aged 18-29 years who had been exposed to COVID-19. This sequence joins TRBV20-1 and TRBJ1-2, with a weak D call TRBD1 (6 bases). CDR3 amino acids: CSASGLYGGGYTF. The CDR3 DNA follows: TGCAGTGCTAGTGGCCTGTATGGGGGCGGCTACACCTTC.